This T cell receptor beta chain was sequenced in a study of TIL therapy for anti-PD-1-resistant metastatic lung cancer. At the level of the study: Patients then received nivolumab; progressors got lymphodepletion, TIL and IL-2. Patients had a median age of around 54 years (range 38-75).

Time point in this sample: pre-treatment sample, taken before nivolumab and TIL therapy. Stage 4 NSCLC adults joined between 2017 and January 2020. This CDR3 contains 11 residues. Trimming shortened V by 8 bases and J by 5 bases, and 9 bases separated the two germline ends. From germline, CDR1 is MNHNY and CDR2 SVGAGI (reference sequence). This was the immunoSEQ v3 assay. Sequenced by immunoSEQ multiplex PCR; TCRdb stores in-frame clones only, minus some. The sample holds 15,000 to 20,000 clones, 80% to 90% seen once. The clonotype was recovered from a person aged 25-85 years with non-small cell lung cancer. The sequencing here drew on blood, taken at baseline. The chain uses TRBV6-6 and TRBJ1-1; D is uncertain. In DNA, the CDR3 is TGTGCCAGCTCCCCAAAAACTGAAGCTTTCTTT. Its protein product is CASSPKTEAFF.